Sequencing of this T cell receptor beta chain was carried out in a study of untreated major depressive disorder (dated by TCRdb to 2016 to 2019). Study-wide context: A cross-sectional case-control design was used to compare T cell phenotype and TCR repertoire between antidepressant-free major depressive disorder patients and individually matched non-depressed controls. The TCRbeta sequencing followed up on differences in Vbeta 5.1, Vbeta 11 and Vbeta 22 usage that flow cytometry had shown in the whole cohort. General findings and caveats noted by the study authors: In the sequencing data, TRBV25-01 and TRBV02-01 usage was found to follow the flow-cytometry pattern, although statistical significance was not reached. Sequencing confirmed higher TRBV05-01 (Vbeta 5.1) usage among CD4+ T cells of depressed patients than controls, with p = 0.040 in a one-tailed test. A comparatively small study sample was produced by the strict matching and exclusion criteria, and the generalizability of findings was thereby limited. The sequencing comparisons used one-tailed planned tests on only three preselected Vbeta families. In every sequenced subject, the top five TRBV05-01 clones were all identified as private clones.

Via the germline V gene, CDR1 is SGHRS and CDR2 YFSETQ. From its cysteine to its phenylalanine, the CDR3 spans 14 amino acids. Just the 42-base CDR3 DNA is kept, in frame starting at base 1. V is pared back by 4 bases and J by 1 base, with 11 bases lying between the germline termini. Each depressed patient was pairwise matched to a non-depressed control for sex, age, current smoking status and body mass index. All participants were of European descent. Controls scored 5 or less on the Quick Inventory of Depressive Symptoms-Self Report and had no mood disorder, either currently or at any point in their lifetime. All participants were excluded for major medical conditions, Axis I/II comorbidities, regular medication or illicit drug use, or drinking over 100 g alcohol weekly. About 30 ml of peripheral blood was collected from each participant into EDTA tubes. CD4+ T cells were purified from thawed PBMCs by magnetic negative selection with the BD IMag Human CD4 T Lymphocyte Enrichment Set. Flow cytometry confirmed that the CD4+ enrichment method typically gave 90% to 95% purity. A subgroup of four to six case-control pairs, chosen blind to chemokine receptor expression and flow-cytometric repertoire skewing results, underwent TCRbeta sequencing. Every blood sample was taken in the morning at 8:00 a.m., and Ficoll-Hypaque gradient centrifugation was used to isolate PBMCs. PBMCs were cryopreserved by gradual cooling to -80°C and stored in liquid nitrogen until assayed.

For this clone: Its antigen target is currently unknown. Base qualities were left out, and no much larger clone turns up one base away.

The Qiagen DNeasy Blood and Tissue Kit was used to extract total genomic DNA from purified CD4+ T cells. Using immunoSEQ immunosequencing protocols, the TCRbeta CDR3 region, as defined by IMGT, was amplified and sequenced. As for the original processing: The immunoSEQ service preprocessed the raw sequence data to correct PCR and sequencing errors. After being loaded into the immunoSEQ Analyzer, the data underwent further analysis with VDJtools v1.0.7. The paired Wilcoxon signed-rank test was applied to assess differences between patients and controls. TCRdb provides this immuneACCESS table in a form limited to in-frame rearrangements. Some clones are lacking; in checked studies, under half of them reflect an unresolved V gene, and why the rest are absent is not known. That table supplies the V and J calls and clone size; D and trimming were determined from the DNA. In this sample the table shows about 21,000 clones, about 93% of which occur a single time. The biggest ten clones account for around 0.3% of the sample.

The chain is encoded by TRBV5-1 joined to TRBJ1-1; TRBD1 is possibly the D segment (5 matching bases). The TCR comes from a man aged 30 to 45 in good health. The source material was CD4+ T cells from PBMCs. In nucleotide form, the sequence is TGCGCCAGCAGCCTACAAACAGGGAACACTGAAGCTTTCTTT. Its protein product is CASSLQTGNTEAFF.